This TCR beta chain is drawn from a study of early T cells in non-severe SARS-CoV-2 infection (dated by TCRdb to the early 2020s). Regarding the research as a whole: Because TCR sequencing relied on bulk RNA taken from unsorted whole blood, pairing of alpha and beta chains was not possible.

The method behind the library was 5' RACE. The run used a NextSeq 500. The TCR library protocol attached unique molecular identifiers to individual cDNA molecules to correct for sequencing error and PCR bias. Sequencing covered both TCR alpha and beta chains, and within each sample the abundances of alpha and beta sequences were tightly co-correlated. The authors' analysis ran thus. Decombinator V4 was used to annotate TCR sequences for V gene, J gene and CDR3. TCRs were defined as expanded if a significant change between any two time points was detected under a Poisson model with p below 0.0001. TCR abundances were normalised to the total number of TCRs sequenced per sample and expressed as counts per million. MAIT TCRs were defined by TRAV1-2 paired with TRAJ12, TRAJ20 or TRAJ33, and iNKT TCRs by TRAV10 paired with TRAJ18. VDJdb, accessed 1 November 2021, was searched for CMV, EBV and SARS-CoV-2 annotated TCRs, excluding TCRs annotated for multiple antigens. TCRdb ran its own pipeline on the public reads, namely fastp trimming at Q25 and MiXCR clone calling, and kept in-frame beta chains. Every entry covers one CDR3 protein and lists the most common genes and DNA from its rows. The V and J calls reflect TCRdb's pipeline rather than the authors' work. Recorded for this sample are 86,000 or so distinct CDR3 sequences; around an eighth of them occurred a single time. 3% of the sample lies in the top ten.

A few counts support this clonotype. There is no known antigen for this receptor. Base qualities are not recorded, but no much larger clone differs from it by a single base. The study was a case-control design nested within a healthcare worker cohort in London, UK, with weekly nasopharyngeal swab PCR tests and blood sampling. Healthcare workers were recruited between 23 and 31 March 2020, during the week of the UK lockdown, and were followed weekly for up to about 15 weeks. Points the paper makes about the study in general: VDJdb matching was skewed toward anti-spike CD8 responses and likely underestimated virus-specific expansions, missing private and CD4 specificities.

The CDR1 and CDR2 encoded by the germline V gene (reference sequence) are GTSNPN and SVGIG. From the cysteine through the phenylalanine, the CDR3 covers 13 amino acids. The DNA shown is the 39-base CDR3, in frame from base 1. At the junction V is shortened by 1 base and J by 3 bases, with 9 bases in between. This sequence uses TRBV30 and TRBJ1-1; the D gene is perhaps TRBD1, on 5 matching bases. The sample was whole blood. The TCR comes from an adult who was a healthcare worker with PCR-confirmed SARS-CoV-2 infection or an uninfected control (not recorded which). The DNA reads TGTGCCTGGAGTGCCTGGGGGGACACTGAAGCTTTCTTT. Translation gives CAWSAWGDTEAFF. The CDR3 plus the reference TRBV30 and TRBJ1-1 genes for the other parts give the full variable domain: SQTIHQWPATLVQPVGSPLSLECTVEGTSNPNLYWYRQAAGRGLQLLFYSVGIGQISSEVPQNLSASRPQDRQFILSSKKLLLSDSGFYLCAWSAWGDTEAFFGQGTRLTVV.